This T cell receptor (beta chain) derives from a study of naive and memory T cell subsets. V dropped 3 bases and J dropped 3 bases, with 16 bases sitting between them. Germline V gene lookup returns CDR1 DFQATT and CDR2 SNEGSKA (reference sequence). CDR3 length equals 15 residues. This clonotype was recorded many times. The beta constant-region primer was an equimolar mix of two oligonucleotides covering TRBC1 and TRBC2. A single record per CDR3 protein comes from TCRdb applying MiXCR to the UMI-ligation and nested PCR reads. The sample has approximately 89,000 distinct CDR3 sequences, 5.5% to 8.5% seen once.

This chain joins TRBV20-1 and TRBJ2-3; D ambiguous. Material: central memory CD4+ T cells from blood. The source is a human donor in good health. Here the CDR3 DNA reads TGCAGTGCTAGGACTCTACGGCTACAAACAGATACGCAGTATTTT. As protein: CSARTLRLQTDTQYF.